Each of the 7 T cell receptor beta chains below was sequenced from the same sample in a study of a mutant IDH1 vaccine in newly diagnosed glioma. Time point reported: week 47, end of study. All doses held 300 ug of mutant IDH1 20-mer peptide, with topical imiquimod. Their cognate antigens are unknown. Here immunoSEQ multiplex PCR was the method, and the copy in TCRdb shows in-frame clones only, minus some. The sample includes roughly 43,000 clones, approximately 80% of them seen just once. The material sequenced was PBMCs, taken from a glioma patient whose treatment included an IDH1 peptide vaccine. The source of these receptors is a man younger than 35 with glioma. Some clones in this sample may be carry-over from other donors' samples.

There are a few counts of this clone. The genes are TRBV30 and TRBJ1-1; D is uncertain. Trimming took 1 base from V and 7 from J, leaving 13 bases between them. The CDR3 is 13 residues long. Germline assignment: CDR1 GTSNPN and CDR2 SVGIG (reference sequence). The CDR3 is CAWSETRVDEAFF. The CDR3 coding sequence is TGTGCCTGGAGTGAGACCCGGGTGGATGAAGCTTTCTTT.

This clone was counted between two and nine times. J is TRBJ2-7 and V is TRBV5-5, with D unclear. Germline V gives CDR1 SGHKS, CDR2 YYEKEE (reference sequence). Trimming took off 4 bases at V and 4 bases at J, with 12 bases between the two ends. The CDR3 contains 13 residues. CDR3 DNA sequence: TGTGCCAGCAGCCCTTATGCCCTTTACGAGCAGTACTTC. This encodes CASSPYALYEQYF.

V usage is TRBV5-1 and J usage is TRBJ1-2, with TRBD1 identical over 7 bases. Per germline, CDR1 SGHRS and CDR2 YFSETQ. Losses at the gene ends were 2 bases for V and 4 bases for J; bases not matched to a gene: 8. This CDR3 comprises 15 residues. The CDR3 coding sequence is TGCGCCAGCAGCTTCGGGCAGGGGGTGTTCTATGGCTACACCTTC. Protein sequence: CASSFGQGVFYGYTF.

As DNA, the CDR3 is TGTGCCAGCAGCCTCCTCTCCGGACCCTATGGCTACACCTTC. Translated, it gives CASSLLSGPYGYTF. This chain uses TRBV7-9 with TRBJ1-2; D is undetermined. Germline V gives CDR1 SEHNR, CDR2 FQNEAQ (reference sequence). V gave up 5 bases and J gave up 4 bases, with 14 bases separating them. The CDR3 spans 14 residues.

V gene TRBV7-9 combines with J gene TRBJ1-2, with no clear D. The CDR3 contains 16 residues. CDR1 is SEHNR, CDR2 FQNEAQ, per germline (reference sequence). The V end was cut by 5 bases, the J end by 6 bases, with 22 bases between. The CDR3, as DNA: TGTGCCAGCAGCCTCGACGCAATGGCGGGTCGACATGGCTACACCTTC. Amino acids: CASSLDAMAGRHGYTF.

This chain joins TRBV29-1 and TRBJ2-3, with D unresolved. V was shortened by 2 bases and J by 2 bases, with 8 bases between the two germline ends. Germline lookup yields CDR1 SQVTM and CDR2 ANQGSEA. This CDR3 comprises 13 residues. The CDR3 spells CSVETRFTDTQYF. CDR3 nucleotides: TGCAGCGTTGAAACACGATTCACAGATACGCAGTATTTT.

V and J are TRBV18 and TRBJ1-5, with 9 bases identical to TRBD1. V was pared by 4 bases and J by 6 bases, with 4 bases of the junction left unmatched. Germline V CDR1 and CDR2: KGHSH, LQKENI. The CDR3 is made up of 14 amino acids. CDR3 sequence: CASSQGQGGQPQHF. The CDR3 DNA reads TGTGCCAGCTCACAGGGACAGGGTGGTCAGCCCCAGCATTTT. Full variable domain (missing parts from reference TRBV18 and TRBJ1-5): NAGVMQNPRHLVRRRGQEARLRCSPMKGHSHVYWYRQLPEEGLKFMVYLQKENIIDESGMPKERFSAEFPKEGPSILRIQQVVRGDSAAYFCASSQGQGGQPQHFGDGTRLSIL.